Each of the 25 T cell receptor beta chains below was sequenced from the same sample in a study of CD8+ T cells in alopecia areata. Sequencing relied on a cDNA template that was reverse transcribed from extracted RNA. Some clones are missing from TCRdb's copy, which holds only in-frame ones; the method was immunoSEQ multiplex PCR. The sample lists almost 250,000 clones; roughly two thirds were seen once. The material was CD4+ T cells sorted from blood, obtained at week 0. These receptors came from a human donor with alopecia areata.

The rearrangement joins TRBV29-1 to TRBJ1-5, with 10 bases aligning to TRBD1. J lost 4 bases, V lost 7 bases, and 7 bases had no gene match. This CDR3 spans 14 amino acids. Germline assignment: CDR1 SQVTM and CDR2 ANQGSEA. Written as DNA, the CDR3 is TGCAGCGCCAGCGGACAGGGGGTAAATCAGCCCCAGCATTTT. Residues: CSASGQGVNQPQHF.

In this sample, this clone turned up a few times. The rearrangement uses TRBV30 and TRBJ1-2; D unclear. V lost 3 bases to trimming and J lost 4 bases, with 6 bases between them. Germline CDR1 and CDR2: GTSNPN and SVGIG (reference sequence). The CDR3 spans 11 residues. The CDR3 here is CAWRQPYGYTF. The CDR3 DNA reads TGTGCCTGGAGGCAACCCTATGGCTACACCTTC.

This clone was found once. The chain couples TRBV27 to TRBJ2-6; D remains unclear. CDR3 size: 16 residues. The V and J ends lost 1 base and 0 bases respectively, with 7 bases between them. Germline CDR1 MNHEY, CDR2 SMNVEV (reference sequence). CDR3 protein: CASSLWHSSGANVLTF. The DNA for the CDR3 is TGTGCCAGCAGTTTATGGCACAGCTCTGGGGCCAACGTCCTGACTTTC.

This sequence joins TRBV2 and TRBJ1-5, with TRBD1 as a possible D gene (6 bases). The CDR3 spans 14 residues. Germline CDR1 SNHLY, CDR2 FYNNEI. Trimming left V 5 bases short and J 2 bases short, with 10 bases between. CDR3 in DNA: TGTGCCAGCAGTACAGGGTTTCGCAATCAGCCCCAGCATTTT. Translating it yields CASSTGFRNQPQHF.

As concerns this clone: Different DNA sequences within this sample yield the same CDR3. The CDR3 loop is CSAGRGETQYF. CDR3 coding DNA: TGCAGTGCAGGACGGGGAGAGACCCAGTACTTC. The chain has TRBV20-1 and TRBJ2-5; D may be TRBD2 (5 bases). Per germline, CDR1 DFQATT and CDR2 SNEGSKA (reference sequence). Trimming took 6 bases from V and 4 from J, leaving 9 bases between them. This CDR3 has 11 amino acids.

This clone was recorded once. The chain has TRBV30 and TRBJ1-2, with D possibly matching TRBD1 (6 bases). The V gene lost 0 bases and the J gene lost 1 base, with 9 bases spanning the gap. The CDR3 length is 14 residues. Germline-derived CDR1 and CDR2 are GTSNPN and SVGIG (reference sequence). The CDR3 nucleotides are TGTGCCTGGAGTGTAAGACAGGTTAACTATGGCTACACCTTC. Encoded protein: CAWSVRQVNYGYTF.

The rearrangement uses TRBV27 and TRBJ1-1; D may be TRBD1 (5 bases). CDR1 and CDR2 from the germline V gene are MNHEY and SMNVEV (reference sequence). The CDR3 extends over 13 amino acids. The V and J ends lost 5 bases and 7 bases respectively, with 14 bases between them. The CDR3 loop is CASSPWGLYEAFF. DNA of the CDR3: TGTGCCAGCAGTCCCTGGGGGTTATATGAAGCTTTCTTT.

The table lists this clone with a few counts. The chain combines TRBV10-3 with TRBJ2-5, with D unclear. V was pared by 6 bases and J by 4 bases, with 6 bases between. The CDR3 runs to 11 residues. The germline V gene encodes CDR1 ENHRY and CDR2 SYGVKD. The CDR3 bases are TGTGCCATCAGGGAGACAGAGACCCAGTACTTC. Amino acid sequence: CAIRETETQYF.

This clone was counted between two and nine times. The chain joins TRBV23-1 to TRBJ2-5; 10 bases are shared with TRBD1. Being an ORF, TRBV23-1 has a function that is uncertain. V was pared by 11 bases and J by 3 bases, with 9 bases of the junction left unmatched. This CDR3 is built from 14 residues. DNA of the CDR3: TGCGCCCCGCTCCCGGACAGGGGGGAAGAGACCCAGTACTTC. Amino acid sequence: CAPLPDRGEETQYF.

This sequence joins TRBV19 and TRBJ2-4; TRBD1 is a possible D gene (5 bases). With 3 bases removed from V and 0 bases from J, the gap between germline ends came to 12 bases. This CDR3 is built from 16 residues. Germline-derived CDR1 and CDR2 are LNHDA and SQIVND (reference sequence). CDR3 in DNA: TGTGCCAGTAGTATCGTGTCAGGGCTAGCCAAAAACATTCAGTACTTC. This encodes CASSIVSGLAKNIQYF. Together with reference TRBV19 and TRBJ2-4, the CDR3 gives the full variable domain: DGGITQSPKYLFRKEGQNVTLSCEQNLNHDAMYWYRQDPGQGLRLIYYSQIVNDFQKGDIAEGYSVSREKKESFPLTVTSAQKNPTAFYLCASSIVSGLAKNIQYFGAGTRLSVL.

The chain employs TRBV6-1 and TRBJ2-7, with D unclear. This CDR3 contains 14 residues. Germline assignment: CDR1 MNHNS and CDR2 SASEGT. Trimming stripped 1 base from V and 3 bases from J, with 10 bases between. The CDR3 DNA reads TGTGCCAGCAGTGAAGTTGTATCAATCTACGAGCAGTACTTC. It encodes CASSEVVSIYEQYF.

Note on this clone: The same CDR3 can be traced to other DNA sequences in this sample. The V gene is TRBV30, the J gene TRBJ2-5, with D unresolved. V lost 3 bases to trimming and J lost 2 bases, with 7 bases between them. The length of the CDR3 is 12 residues. From germline, CDR1 is GTSNPN and CDR2 SVGIG (reference sequence). CDR3 DNA: TGTGCCTGGAGCTCCCCACAAGAGACCCAGTACTTC. Protein product: CAWSSPQETQYF. Supplemented by reference TRBV30 and TRBJ2-5, the full variable domain reads SQTIHQWPATLVQPVGSPLSLECTVEGTSNPNLYWYRQAAGRGLQLLFYSVGIGQISSEVPQNLSASRPQDRQFILSSKKLLLSDSGFYLCAWSSPQETQYFGPGTRLLVL.

V usage is TRBV30 and J usage is TRBJ2-5; 10 bases map to TRBD2. CDR1 is GTSNPN and CDR2 is SVGIG in the germline V gene (reference sequence). The length of the CDR3 is 17 residues. The J segment lost 7 bases and the V segment lost 5 bases, leaving 19 bases of the junction unmatched. The CDR3 here is CAWGTRRLLAGYGTQYF. The CDR3 DNA sequence: TGTGCCTGGGGAACCCGGCGGCTACTAGCGGGGTATGGGACCCAGTACTTC.

The chain is built from TRBV15 and TRBJ1-2; TRBD1 aligns across 11 bases. V dropped 1 base and J dropped 4; count of bases not matched to a gene: 2. The germline gives CDR1 LNHNV, CDR2 YYDKDF (reference sequence). The CDR3 extends over 15 amino acids. This CDR3 is CATSRGTGGVYGYTF. The CDR3 region has the DNA TGTGCCACCAGCAGAGGGACAGGGGGCGTCTATGGCTACACCTTC.

This clone was seen once. The chain recombines TRBV23-1 with TRBJ1-2, with TRBD1 matching over 7 bases. TRBV23-1 belongs to the ORF category, with a function that is uncertain. V lost 2 bases to trimming and J lost 3 bases; unmatched junction nucleotides: 0. The CDR3 is 13 amino acids. The CDR3 here is CASSQTGDYGYTF. CDR3 sequence (DNA): TGCGCCAGCAGTCAAACAGGGGACTATGGCTACACCTTC.

The chain uses TRBV30 and TRBJ1-2; no firm D call. The germline gives CDR1 GTSNPN, CDR2 SVGIG (reference sequence). This CDR3 is built from 14 residues. The V end was cut by 2 bases, the J end by 8 bases, with 18 bases between. The CDR3 DNA reads TGTGCCTGGAGTAGCGGTATCGGGATTCAGGGCTACACCTTC. It codes for CAWSSGIGIQGYTF.

V usage is TRBV5-1 and J usage is TRBJ2-5, with unresolved D. There are 13 residues in the CDR3. Germline V CDR1 and CDR2: SGHRS, YFSETQ. The ends were cut back, 0 bases at V and 5 bases at J, with 8 bases in the middle. The CDR3 DNA sequence: TGCGCCAGCAGCTTGGGGGCCGCCGAGACCCAGTACTTC. This sequence encodes CASSLGAAETQYF.

The chain carries TRBV30 and TRBJ2-5, with D uncertain. Trimming removed 2 bases from V and 5 bases from J, with 15 bases in between. CDR1 and CDR2 (germline): GTSNPN, SVGIG (reference sequence). This CDR3 is 14 amino acids long. DNA of the CDR3: TGTGCCTGGAGTAAAAGCGTCTTCGGGGAGACCCAGTACTTC. Protein sequence: CAWSKSVFGETQYF.

The genes are TRBV30 and TRBJ1-2; no clear D gene. CDR3 length: 13 amino acids. Trimming took off 4 bases at V and 4 bases at J, with 13 bases between the two ends. The germline V gene has CDR1 GTSNPN and CDR2 SVGIG (reference sequence). This chain's CDR3 is CAWTLPGSYGYTF. The DNA for the CDR3 is TGTGCCTGGACCCTGCCCGGGTCCTATGGCTACACCTTC.

The chain has TRBV18 and TRBJ2-5; D uncertain. Germline CDR1 reads KGHSH; CDR2 reads LQKENI. The CDR3 has 14 amino acids. With 1 base removed from V and 5 bases from J, the gap between germline ends came to 11 bases. This CDR3 reads CASSPQVNVETQYF. Here the CDR3 DNA reads TGTGCCAGCTCACCACAGGTGAATGTCGAGACCCAGTACTTC.

The rearrangement joins TRBV29-1 to TRBJ2-1; 9 nucleotides align to TRBD1. Germline V lookup: CDR1 SQVTM, CDR2 ANQGSEA. The CDR3 covers 13 residues. Trimming removed 7 bases from V and 6 bases from J; junction bases left unmatched: 7. CDR3 amino acids: CSGRQGGTNEQFF. In DNA form, the CDR3 reads TGCAGCGGTCGACAGGGGGGTACCAATGAGCAGTTCTTC.

This rearrangement joins TRBV7-2 to TRBJ2-3; no definite D call. The germline gives CDR1 SGHTA, CDR2 FQGNSA. The CDR3 is 19 amino acids. V lost 3 bases and J 1 base, leaving 23 bases between the germline ends. The CDR3 protein is CASSLKSSQQPWRTDTQYF. The CDR3 DNA reads TGTGCCAGCAGCTTGAAGTCCTCGCAACAGCCATGGCGCACAGATACGCAGTATTTT.

V and J are TRBV18 and TRBJ2-5; D uncertain. This CDR3 has 14 amino acids. CDR1 and CDR2 (germline): KGHSH, LQKENI. The V end was cut by 3 bases, the J end by 4 bases, with 12 bases between. The CDR3 here is CASSPDYARETQYF. CDR3 bases: TGTGCCAGCTCACCCGATTACGCAAGAGAGACCCAGTACTTC.

J is TRBJ1-1 and V is TRBV29-1; D unresolved. The V end was cut by 2 bases, the J end by 0 bases, with 10 bases between. This CDR3 region has 14 residues. Germline V lookup: CDR1 SQVTM, CDR2 ANQGSEA. CDR3 nucleotide sequence: TGCAGCGTTGAACCCGGACGGGTGAACACTGAAGCTTTCTTT. Residues: CSVEPGRVNTEAFF.

The V call is TRBV7-2, the J call TRBJ2-5; D call uncertain. Trimming shortened V by 5 bases and J by 0 bases, and 7 bases separated the two germline ends. Germline V CDR1 and CDR2: SGHTA, FQGNSA. The CDR3 is 13 amino acids. CDR3 sequence: CASSRAYQETQYF. The CDR3 DNA follows: TGTGCCAGCAGCCGGGCCTACCAAGAGACCCAGTACTTC.